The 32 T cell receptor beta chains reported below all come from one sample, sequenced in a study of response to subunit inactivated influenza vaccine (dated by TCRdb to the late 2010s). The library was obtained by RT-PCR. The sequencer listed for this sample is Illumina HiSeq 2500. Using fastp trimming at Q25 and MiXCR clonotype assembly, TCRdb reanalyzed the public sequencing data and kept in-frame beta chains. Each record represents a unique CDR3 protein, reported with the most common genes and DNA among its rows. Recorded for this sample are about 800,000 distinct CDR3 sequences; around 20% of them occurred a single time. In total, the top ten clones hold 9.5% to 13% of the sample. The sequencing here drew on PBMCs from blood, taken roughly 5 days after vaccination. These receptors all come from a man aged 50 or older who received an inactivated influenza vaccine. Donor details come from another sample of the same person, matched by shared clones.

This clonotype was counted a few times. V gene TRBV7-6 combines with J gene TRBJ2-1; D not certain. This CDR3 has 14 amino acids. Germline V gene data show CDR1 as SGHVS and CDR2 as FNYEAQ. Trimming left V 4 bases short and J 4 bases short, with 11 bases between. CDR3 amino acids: CASSSVPEYNEQFF. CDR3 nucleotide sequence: TGTGCCAGCAGCTCGGTCCCAGAGTACAATGAGCAGTTCTTC. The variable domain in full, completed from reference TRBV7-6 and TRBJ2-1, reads GAGVSQSPRYKVTKRGQDVALRCDPISGHVSLYWYRQALGQGPEFLTYFNYEAQQDKSGLPNDRFSAERPEGSISTLTIQRTEQRDSAMYRCASSSVPEYNEQFFGPGTRLTVL.

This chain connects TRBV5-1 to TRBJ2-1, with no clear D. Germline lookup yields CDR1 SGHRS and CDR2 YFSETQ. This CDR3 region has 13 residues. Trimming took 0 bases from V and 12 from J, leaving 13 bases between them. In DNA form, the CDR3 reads TGCGCCAGCAGCTTGGAGGCCCTAGAGGCGCAGTTCTTC. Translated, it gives CASSLEALEAQFF.

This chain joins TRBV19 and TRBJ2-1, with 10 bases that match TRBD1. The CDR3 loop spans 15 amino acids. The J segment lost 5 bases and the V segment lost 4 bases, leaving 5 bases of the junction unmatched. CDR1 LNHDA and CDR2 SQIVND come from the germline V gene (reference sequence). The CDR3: CASSKLGTGDNEQFF. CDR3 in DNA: TGTGCCAGTAGTAAGCTCGGGACAGGGGACAATGAGCAGTTCTTC.

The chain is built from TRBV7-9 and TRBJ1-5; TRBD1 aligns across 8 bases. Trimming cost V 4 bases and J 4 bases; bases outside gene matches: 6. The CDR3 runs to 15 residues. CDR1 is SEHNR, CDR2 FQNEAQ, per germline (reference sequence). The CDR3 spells CASSSGGQDNQPQHF. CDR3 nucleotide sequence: TGTGCCAGCAGCTCCGGGGGACAGGATAATCAGCCCCAGCATTTT.

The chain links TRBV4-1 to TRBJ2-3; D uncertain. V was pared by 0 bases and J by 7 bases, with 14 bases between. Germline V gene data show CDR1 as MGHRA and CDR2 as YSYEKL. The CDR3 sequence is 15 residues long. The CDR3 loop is CASSQESRSPHTQYF. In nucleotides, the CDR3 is TGCGCCAGCAGCCAAGAGAGTCGGAGCCCACATACGCAGTATTTT.

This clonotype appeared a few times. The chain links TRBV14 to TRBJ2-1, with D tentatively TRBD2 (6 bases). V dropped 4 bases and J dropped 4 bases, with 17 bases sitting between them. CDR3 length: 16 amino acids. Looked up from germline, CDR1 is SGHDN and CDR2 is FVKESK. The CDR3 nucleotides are TGTGCCAGCAGCCCCCGGGACTCTTCCCTTTACAATGAGCAGTTCTTC. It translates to CASSPRDSSLYNEQFF.

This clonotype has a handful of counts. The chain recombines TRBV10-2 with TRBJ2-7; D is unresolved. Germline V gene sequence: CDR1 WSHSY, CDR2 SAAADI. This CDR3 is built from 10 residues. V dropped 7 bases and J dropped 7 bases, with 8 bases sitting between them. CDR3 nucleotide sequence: TGCGCCAGCAACCCCGGGGAGCAGTACTTC. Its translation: CASNPGEQYF.

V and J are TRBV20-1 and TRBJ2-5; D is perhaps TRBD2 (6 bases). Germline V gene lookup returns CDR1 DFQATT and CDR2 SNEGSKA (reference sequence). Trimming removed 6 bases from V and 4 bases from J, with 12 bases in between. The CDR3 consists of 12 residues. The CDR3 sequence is CSARDGPETQYF. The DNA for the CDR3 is TGCAGTGCGCGGGACGGCCCAGAGACCCAGTACTTC.

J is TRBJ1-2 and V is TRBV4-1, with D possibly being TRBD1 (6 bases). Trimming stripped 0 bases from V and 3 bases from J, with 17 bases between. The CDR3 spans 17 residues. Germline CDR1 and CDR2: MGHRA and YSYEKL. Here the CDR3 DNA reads TGCGCCAGCAGCCAAGAGGGCAGGGGCCCGACGGACTATGGCTACACCTTC. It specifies CASSQEGRGPTDYGYTF.

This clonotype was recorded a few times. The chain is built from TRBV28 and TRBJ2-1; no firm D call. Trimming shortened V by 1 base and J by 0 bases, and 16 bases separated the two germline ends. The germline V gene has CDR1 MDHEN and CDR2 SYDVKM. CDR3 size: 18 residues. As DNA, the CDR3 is TGTGCCAGCAGTTTATATGACATCCTTCCCCGCTCCTACAATGAGCAGTTCTTC. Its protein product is CASSLYDILPRSYNEQFF.

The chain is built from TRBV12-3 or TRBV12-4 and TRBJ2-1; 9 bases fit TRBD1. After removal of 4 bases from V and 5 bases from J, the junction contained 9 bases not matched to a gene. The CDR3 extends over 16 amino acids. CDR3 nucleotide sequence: TGTGCCAGCAGTTCAAAGGACAGGGGATCCCACAATGAGCAGTTCTTC. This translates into CASSSKDRGSHNEQFF.

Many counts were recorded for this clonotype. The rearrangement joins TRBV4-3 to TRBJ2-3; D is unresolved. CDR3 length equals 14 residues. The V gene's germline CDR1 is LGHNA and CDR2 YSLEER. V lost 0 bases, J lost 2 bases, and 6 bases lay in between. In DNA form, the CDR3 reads TGCGCCAGCAGCCAAGACCTGGACACAGATACGCAGTATTTT. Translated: CASSQDLDTDTQYF.

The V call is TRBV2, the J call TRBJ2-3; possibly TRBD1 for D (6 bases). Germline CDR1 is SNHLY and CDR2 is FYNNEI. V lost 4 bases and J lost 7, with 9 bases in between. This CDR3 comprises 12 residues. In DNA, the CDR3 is TGTGCCAGCAGTGCCACAGGGAATACGCAGTATTTT. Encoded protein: CASSATGNTQYF.

The CDR3, as DNA: TGTGCCAGCAGCCGGGGGCAAGTCTATGGCTACACCTTC. Translation gives CASSRGQVYGYTF. J is TRBJ1-2 and V is TRBV12-3 or TRBV12-4; TRBD1 might be the D (6 bases). V was shortened by 6 bases and J by 4 bases, with 12 bases between the two germline ends. CDR3 length: 13 amino acids.

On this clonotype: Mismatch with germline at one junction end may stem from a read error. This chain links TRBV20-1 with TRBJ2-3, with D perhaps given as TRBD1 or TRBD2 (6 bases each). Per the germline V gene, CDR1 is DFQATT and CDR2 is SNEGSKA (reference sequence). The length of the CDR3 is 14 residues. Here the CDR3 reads CSASGGGRTDTQCF. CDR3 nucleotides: TGCAGTGCTAGCGGGGGCGGGCGCACAGATACGCAGTGTTTT.

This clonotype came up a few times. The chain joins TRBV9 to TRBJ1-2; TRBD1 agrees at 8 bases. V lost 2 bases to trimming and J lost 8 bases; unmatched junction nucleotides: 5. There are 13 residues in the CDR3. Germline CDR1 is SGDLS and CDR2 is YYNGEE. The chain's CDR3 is CASSVGQGRGYTF. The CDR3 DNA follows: TGTGCCAGCAGCGTCGGACAGGGACGCGGCTACACCTTC.

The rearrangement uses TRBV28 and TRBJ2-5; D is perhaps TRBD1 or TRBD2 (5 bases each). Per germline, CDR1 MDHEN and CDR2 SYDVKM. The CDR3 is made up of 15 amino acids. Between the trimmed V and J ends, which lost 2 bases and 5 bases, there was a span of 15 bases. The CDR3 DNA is TGTGCCAGCAGTTTAACCAGGGTGAGGAGGGAGACCCAGTACTTC. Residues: CASSLTRVRRETQYF.

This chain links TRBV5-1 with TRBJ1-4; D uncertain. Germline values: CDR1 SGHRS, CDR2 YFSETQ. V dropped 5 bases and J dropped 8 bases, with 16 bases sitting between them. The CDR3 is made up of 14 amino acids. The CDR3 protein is CASSSSGPFEKLFF. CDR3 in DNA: TGCGCCAGCAGTTCATCCGGGCCCTTCGAAAAACTGTTTTTT.

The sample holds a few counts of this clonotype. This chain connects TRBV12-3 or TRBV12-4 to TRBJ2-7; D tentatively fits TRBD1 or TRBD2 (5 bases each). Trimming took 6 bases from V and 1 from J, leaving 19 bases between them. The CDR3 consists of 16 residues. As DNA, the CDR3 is TGTGCCAGCAGCACCCCCGGGGCTATTATATCCTACGAGCAGTACTTC. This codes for CASSTPGAIISYEQYF.

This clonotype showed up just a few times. The CDR3 loop reads CASSSLLDTGELFF. The DNA of the CDR3 is TGTGCCAGCAGTTCCTTACTGGACACCGGGGAGCTGTTTTTT. The chain couples TRBV12-3 or TRBV12-4 to TRBJ2-2; the D is unclear. V lost 4 bases to trimming and J lost 3 bases, with 9 bases between them. The CDR3 consists of 14 residues.

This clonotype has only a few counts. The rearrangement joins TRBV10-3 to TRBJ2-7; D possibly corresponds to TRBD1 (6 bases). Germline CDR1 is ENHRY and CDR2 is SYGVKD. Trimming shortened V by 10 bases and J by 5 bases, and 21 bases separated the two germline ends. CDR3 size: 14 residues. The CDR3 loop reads CASMPTRDTHEQYF. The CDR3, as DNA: TGTGCCAGTATGCCGACCCGGGACACCCACGAGCAGTACTTC.

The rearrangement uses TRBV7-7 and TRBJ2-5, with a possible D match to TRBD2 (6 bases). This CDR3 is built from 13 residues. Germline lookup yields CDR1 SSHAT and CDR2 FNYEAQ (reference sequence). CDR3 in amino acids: CASGTRVGETQYF. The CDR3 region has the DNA TGTGCTAGCGGAACTAGAGTTGGGGAGACCCAGTACTTC.

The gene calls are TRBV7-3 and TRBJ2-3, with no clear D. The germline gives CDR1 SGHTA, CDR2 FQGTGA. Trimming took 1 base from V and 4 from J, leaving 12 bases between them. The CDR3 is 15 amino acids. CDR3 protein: CASSLNGMVPDTQYF. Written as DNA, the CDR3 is TGTGCCAGCAGCTTAAATGGAATGGTCCCAGATACGCAGTATTTT.

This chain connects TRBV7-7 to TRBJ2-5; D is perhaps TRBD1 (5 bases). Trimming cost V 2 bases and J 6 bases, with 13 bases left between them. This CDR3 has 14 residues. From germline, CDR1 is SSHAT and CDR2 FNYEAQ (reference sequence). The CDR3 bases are TGTGCCAGCAGCTTAAGCCAGGGTGAACAGACCCAGTACTTC. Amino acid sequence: CASSLSQGEQTQYF.

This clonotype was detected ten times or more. CDR3 amino acids: CATTDGSGSRSEQYF. The CDR3 nucleotides are TGTGCCACGACGGATGGGAGCGGGAGTAGGAGCGAGCAGTACTTC. This chain links TRBV6-2 or TRBV6-3 with TRBJ2-7; 8 positions match TRBD2. J lost 6 bases, V lost 10 bases, and 17 bases had no gene match. The germline gives CDR1 MNHEY, CDR2 SVGEGT. The CDR3 is 15 residues long.

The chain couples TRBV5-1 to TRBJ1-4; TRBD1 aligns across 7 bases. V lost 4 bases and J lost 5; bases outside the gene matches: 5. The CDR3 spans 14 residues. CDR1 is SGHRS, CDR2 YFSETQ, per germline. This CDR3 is CASSGAGGNEKLFF. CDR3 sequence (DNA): TGCGCCAGCAGCGGAGCAGGGGGAAATGAAAAACTGTTTTTT.

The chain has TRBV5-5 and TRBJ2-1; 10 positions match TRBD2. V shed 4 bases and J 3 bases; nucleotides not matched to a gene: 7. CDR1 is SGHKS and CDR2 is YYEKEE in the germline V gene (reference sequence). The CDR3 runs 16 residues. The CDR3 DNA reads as TGTGCCAGCAGCATCCTAGCGGGAGAGGTCTACAATGAGCAGTTCTTC. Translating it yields CASSILAGEVYNEQFF.

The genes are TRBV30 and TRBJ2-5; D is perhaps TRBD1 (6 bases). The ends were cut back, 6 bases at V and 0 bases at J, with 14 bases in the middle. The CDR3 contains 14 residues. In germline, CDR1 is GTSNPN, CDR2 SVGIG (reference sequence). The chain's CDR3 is CACAWDTYQETQYF. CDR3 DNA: TGTGCCTGCGCCTGGGACACGTACCAAGAGACCCAGTACTTC.

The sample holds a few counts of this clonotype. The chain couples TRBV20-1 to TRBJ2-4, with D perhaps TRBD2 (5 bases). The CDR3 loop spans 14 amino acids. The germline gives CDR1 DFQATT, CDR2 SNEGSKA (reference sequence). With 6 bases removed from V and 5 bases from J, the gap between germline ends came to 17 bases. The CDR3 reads CSATTVWGENIQYF. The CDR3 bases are TGCAGTGCAACGACGGTGTGGGGAGAAAACATTCAGTACTTC.

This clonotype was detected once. Here the CDR3 DNA reads TGTGCCAGCAGTTACGGAAACATTCAGTACTTC. Its protein product is CASSYGNIQYF. This chain joins TRBV6-2 or TRBV6-3 and TRBJ2-4, with no clear D. V lost 2 bases and J lost 6, with 2 bases in between. This CDR3 spans 11 amino acids. The germline V gene encodes CDR1 MNHEY and CDR2 SVGEGT.

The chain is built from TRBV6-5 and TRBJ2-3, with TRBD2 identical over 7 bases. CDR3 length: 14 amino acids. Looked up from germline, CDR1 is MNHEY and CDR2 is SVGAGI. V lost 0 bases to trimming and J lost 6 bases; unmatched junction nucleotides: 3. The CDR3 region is CASSYSSGVDTQYF. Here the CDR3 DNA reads TGTGCCAGCAGTTACTCCAGCGGGGTCGATACGCAGTATTTT.

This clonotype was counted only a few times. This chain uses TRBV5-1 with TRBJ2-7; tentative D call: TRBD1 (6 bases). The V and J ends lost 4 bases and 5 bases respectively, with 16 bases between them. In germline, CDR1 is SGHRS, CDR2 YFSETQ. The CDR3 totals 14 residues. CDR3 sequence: CASSARGQLDEQYF. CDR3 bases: TGCGCCAGCAGCGCCCGGGGACAATTGGACGAGCAGTACTTC.